Listed below are T cell receptor beta chains from one sample, sequenced in a study of T cell responses to AZD1222 COVID-19 vaccine. Using immunoSEQ multiplex PCR, the repertoire was profiled, and TCRdb retains in-frame clones only, with some absent. Among under 150,000 clones listed, 85% to 95% were seen once. This specimen was peripheral blood, taken on day 0 of AZD1222 vaccination. The receptors shown here come from an adult in good health. Both conserved end residues are part of each CDR3. The order of the fields is D gene, J gene, CDR3 length, clone size, V gene, CDR3 DNA, CDR3 protein. The D gene is left open where the match is weak. Clone size appears in some rows only: once, few, many, or a class for an expanded clone.

-,TRBJ1-2,15,many,TRBV9,TGTGCCAGCAGCGTAAACAGGGTGAGTAGCTATGGCTACACCTTC,CASSVNRVSSYGYTF
TRBD2,TRBJ2-7,14,-,TRBV2,TGTGCCAGCAGTCCGACTAGCGGGGGGCATGTGTCAGTCTTC,CASSPTSGGHVSVF
TRBD2,TRBJ2-4,19,-,TRBV4-3,TGCGCCAGCAGCCAAGATCGCGGCGGGGGGACTGTAGCCAAAAACATTCAGTACTTC,CASSQDRGGGTVAKNIQYF
TRBD2,TRBJ2-7,18,-,TRBV7-2,TGTGCCAGCAGCTTACTAGCGGGGCGAATTGCTCCCTACTACGAGCAGTACTTC,CASSLLAGRIAPYYEQYF
-,TRBJ1-5,13,once,TRBV19,TGTGCCAGTACTGGGGGGGACTATCAGCCCCAGCATTTT,CASTGGDYQPQHF
-,TRBJ2-7,12,-,TRBV12-3/TRBV12-4,TGTGCCAGCAGACGGGACATCGGGGAGCAGTACTTC,CASRRDIGEQYF
TRBD1,TRBJ2-2,15,-,TRBV19,TGTGCCACTAAACCCGGGACAGGTTACACCGGGGAGCTGTTTTTT,CATKPGTGYTGELFF
TRBD2,TRBJ2-7,15,-,TRBV9,TGTGCCAGCAGCGTAGGGGACGGGGGGTTGTACGAGCAGTACTTC,CASSVGDGGLYEQYF
-,TRBJ1-5,15,-,TRBV6-6,TGTGCCAGCACCGCCCTCGGACAGAGCAATCAGCCCCAGCATTTT,CASTALGQSNQPQHF
-,TRBJ1-2,13,-,TRBV27,TGTGCCAGCTCCCTGGGCCCTAACTATGGCTACACCTTC,CASSLGPNYGYTF
TRBD1,TRBJ1-5,16,-,TRBV7-8,TGTGCCAGCAGCCGCACAGGGGGAGGATTCAATCAGCCCCAGCATTTT,CASSRTGGGFNQPQHF
TRBD1,TRBJ2-7,19,-,TRBV27,TGTGCCAGCAGTTTAGGGATGAGAATGCGGACAGGGCCTTCCTACGAGCAGTACTTC,CASSLGMRMRTGPSYEQYF
TRBD2,TRBJ2-1,15,-,TRBV7-8,TGTGCCAGCAGCTCAAAGACTAGCGGGGGTAATGAGCAGTTCTTC,CASSSKTSGGNEQFF
-,TRBJ2-2,11,-,TRBV6-2/TRBV6-3,TGTGCCAGCAGTTATCCAGGGGAGCTGTTTTTT,CASSYPGELFF
TRBD1,TRBJ1-2,11,-,TRBV20-1,TGCAGTGCTAGTCAGGGGGTAGGCTACACCTTC,CSASQGVGYTF
TRBD1,TRBJ1-6,14,-,TRBV9,TGTGCCAGCAGCGTAGTGCAGGACAGGGGACCCCTCCACTTT,CASSVVQDRGPLHF
-,TRBJ1-1,15,-,TRBV25-1,TGTGCCAGCAGTGAACCGGGGGCCCCGGGGACTGAAGCTTTCTTT,CASSEPGAPGTEAFF
-,TRBJ2-2,15,-,TRBV18,TGTGCCAGCTCACCGCTCGAGGGGCTCACCGGGGAGCTGTTTTTT,CASSPLEGLTGELFF
-,TRBJ2-7,12,-,TRBV6-2/TRBV6-3,TGTGCCAGCAGTGGGGGACCCCCGAGGCAGTACTTC,CASSGGPPRQYF
-,TRBJ1-1,13,-,TRBV12-3/TRBV12-4,TGTGCCAGCAGCCCGGGCCGGAGCACTGAAGCTTTCTTT,CASSPGRSTEAFF
TRBD1,TRBJ2-7,17,-,TRBV9,TGTGCCAGCAGCGTAGGAACTGGGGGACAGGGGGTTGGCGAGCAGTACTTC,CASSVGTGGQGVGEQYF
-,TRBJ1-1,13,-,TRBV11-3,TGTGCCAGCAGCTTAGGCACCGGCACTGAAGCTTTCTTT,CASSLGTGTEAFF
-,TRBJ1-6,14,-,TRBV11-2,TGTGCCAGCAGCTTTGGGGCCCAAGGTCTCTCCCTCCACTTT,CASSFGAQGLSLHF
-,TRBJ1-1,18,-,TRBV10-1,TGCGCCAGCAGTGTCCCAGGACGGAGGTCTATTATGAACACTGAAGCTTTCTTT,CASSVPGRRSIMNTEAFF
-,TRBJ1-1,16,-,TRBV3-1/TRBV3-2,TGTGCCAGCAGCCGGAAGCCGGGACATTTGAACACTGAAGCTTTCTTT,CASSRKPGHLNTEAFF
TRBD2,TRBJ2-1,15,-,TRBV7-9,TGTGCCAGCAGCCTCGGGACTAGCGGGAGCAATGAGCAGTTCTTC,CASSLGTSGSNEQFF
TRBD1,TRBJ2-3,16,-,TRBV9,TGTGCCAGCAGCGTAGAGGGGGCTAGACCCACAGATACGCAGTATTTT,CASSVEGARPTDTQYF
-,TRBJ2-5,15,-,TRBV7-6,TGTGCCAGCAGCCCAGCCCGGACAAAGCAAGAGACCCAGTACTTC,CASSPARTKQETQYF
-,TRBJ1-3,14,-,TRBV5-1,TGCGCCAGCAGAACGTCCGACTCTGGAAACACCATATATTTT,CASRTSDSGNTIYF
TRBD2,TRBJ2-5,14,-,TRBV5-1,TGCGCCAGCAGCTTGACCGGGGGGGCAGAGACCCAGTACTTC,CASSLTGGAETQYF
-,TRBJ1-5,16,-,TRBV7-2,TGTGCCAGCAGCCCAACACCCGGGACGGCGGGCAGGCCCCAGCATTTT,CASSPTPGTAGRPQHF
-,TRBJ1-2,17,-,TRBV21-1,TGTGCCAGCAGCAAAGAACGGGGAATTAAAGCTAACTATGGCTACACCTTC,CASSKERGIKANYGYTF
TRBD2,TRBJ2-1,17,-,TRBV7-8,TGTGCCAGCAGCTTAGCGGTGGCGGGAGATTACTACAATGAGCAGTTCTTC,CASSLAVAGDYYNEQFF
-,TRBJ1-1,13,once,TRBV2,TGTGCCAGCAGGCTAACAGGGATTTCTGAAGCTTTCTTT,CASRLTGISEAFF
TRBD1,TRBJ1-2,13,once,TRBV9,TGTGCCAGCAGCCCAGGGGGTGGCTATGGCTACACCTTC,CASSPGGGYGYTF
TRBD2,TRBJ2-1,15,-,TRBV10-3,TGTGCCATCAGGGGAACTAGCGGGGGGGACAATGAGCAGTTCTTC,CAIRGTSGGDNEQFF
-,TRBJ2-1,13,-,TRBV7-2,TGTGCCAGCAGCTTAGCATCCCCAAATGAGCAGTTCTTC,CASSLASPNEQFF
-,TRBJ1-2,17,-,TRBV23-1,TGCGCCAGCAGTCATCGCCCCGGGGGGCAGGGCAGCTATGGCTACACCTTC,CASSHRPGGQGSYGYTF